This T cell receptor (beta chain) was sequenced in a study of blood T cell repertoires in COVID-19. For the study at large: The United States, Italy and Spain supplied acute and convalescent COVID-19 samples. Sample material is recorded as cDNA or gDNA derived from T cells, B-cell-depleted T cells, or PBMCs.

Seattle-derived patients entered the study during active infection and were followed longitudinally. Study processing details: Reference gene primer amplification gave nucleated cell count estimates. Assay: immunoSEQ multiplex PCR; the TCRdb copy retains only in-frame clones and omits some. The D gene and trimming were derived from the DNA, and the V and J assignments and clone size from that table. This sample has 250,000 to 400,000 clones, with approximately 90% found just once. The CDR3 runs to 15 residues. Germline-derived CDR1 and CDR2 are SEHNR and FQNEAQ (reference sequence). Trimming stripped 5 bases from V and 6 bases from J, with 18 bases between.

This TCR derives from a woman younger than 45 with COVID-19, enrolled during active disease. This chain uses TRBV7-9 with TRBJ2-3; D is perhaps TRBD2 (6 bases). The sample taken for sequencing was peripheral blood. As DNA, the CDR3 is TGTGCCAGCAGCCTACTTTCTGCCGGAGGGGATACGCAGTATTTT. It translates to CASSLLSAGGDTQYF.